This entry features one T cell receptor (beta chain) sequence. The antigen is not known. The data are from a study of T cells in localized non-small cell lung cancer. Notes on the study in general: Among the tissues sampled, uninvolved adjacent lung had the highest T cell clonality, above tumor.

Produced via immunoSEQ multiplex PCR; TCRdb's table is partial and in-frame only. The sample yields about 19,000 clones, 80% to 95% seen once. CDR3 length: 16 amino acids. Germline V gene lookup returns CDR1 SQVTM and CDR2 ANQGSEA. V lost 0 bases, J lost 0 bases, and 4 bases stayed unmatched. The source is a male donor at least 60 years old with stage I squamous cell lung carcinoma. The J gene is TRBJ1-1, the V gene TRBV29-1; 10 bases match TRBD1. Sequenced here: peripheral blood, sampled before any cancer treatment. DNA for the CDR3: TGCAGCGTTGAAGATCAGGACAGGGGGGTGAACACTGAAGCTTTCTTT. Protein product: CSVEDQDRGVNTEAFF.